This T cell receptor (beta chain) was documented in a study of vaccination effects on CD4 cells after COVID-19. CDR3 size: 15 residues. In germline, CDR1 is LNHNV, CDR2 YYDKDF (reference sequence). The V end lost 2 bases, the J end lost 1 base, and 6 bases lay between the germline ends. ViraFEST assay sequencing came after antigen-specific CD4+ T cells were expanded with viral peptide pools. Culture lasted over 9 days before CD4+ T cell isolation. Subjects were given two BNT162b2 or mRNA-1273 vaccine doses. No vaccinee had earlier SARS-CoV-2 infection, and nucleocapsid antibodies were negative. PBMC cultures contained some 2.1 million cells per well, 8.5 to 10 IU/ml IL-2 and 10 ug/ml peptides. Clones were read by immunoSEQ multiplex PCR, and TCRdb kept only the in-frame ones, dropping some. The sample carries approximately 74,000 clones, 77% recorded once. Note on this clone: Its antigen is not identified.

The source material was CD4+ T cells from PBMCs cultured with HCoV-OC43 spike peptides, sampled after COVID-19 vaccination. Subset: HCoV-OC43 spike overlapping peptide pool stimulation. The chain is built from TRBV15 and TRBJ2-6, with D perhaps TRBD1 (6 bases). The origin of this receptor is a human donor who received a COVID-19 vaccine. CDR3 region: CATSRRGSGANVLTF. Here the CDR3 DNA reads TGTGCCACCAGCAGAAGGGGGTCTGGGGCCAACGTCCTGACTTTC.